This T cell receptor beta chain was sequenced for a study of breast tumors, draining lymph nodes, adjacent tissues. General study points: Tumors had less TCR diversity than lymph nodes, more than nontumor tissue.

Trimming removed 4 bases from V and 2 bases from J; junction bases left unmatched: 4. Germline assignment: CDR1 LGHDT and CDR2 YNNKEL (reference sequence). The CDR3 consists of 15 residues. This clonotype has ten or more counts. Its antigen is unidentified. MiXCR, run by TCRdb on the multiplex PCR reads, gives a single entry per CDR3 protein. Of about 180,000 distinct CDR3 sequences in the sample, around a third were seen once. The lymph nodes were axillary draining lymph nodes from breast cancer patients. The sequence derives from a female donor with breast cancer. Some clones in this sample may be carry-over from other donors' samples. V usage is TRBV3-1 and J usage is TRBJ2-5; TRBD2 agrees at 10 bases. Sequenced sample: axillary lymph node tissue. The CDR3, as DNA: TGTGCCAGCAGCCTTAGCGGGGGGCAACAAGAGACCCAGTACTTC. This gives the protein CASSLSGGQQETQYF.